Described below is a single T cell receptor (beta chain) sequence and its context. Antigen unknown. The sample is drawn from a study of shared clonotypes between healthy human individuals. Across the study: Per donor, three plates held CD4 naive cells, three held CD4 memory, two held CD8 naive and one held CD8 memory. Study outcomes and limitations: The researchers took only blood, and tissue repertoires probably look different.

This CDR3 is built from 12 residues. CDR1 SEHNR and CDR2 FQNEAQ come from the germline V gene (reference sequence). The data were produced by immunoSEQ multiplex PCR, yet TCRdb's version contains in-frame clones alone and is incomplete. The data show fewer than 200,000 clones, with over 80% seen just once and more than 0.06% held by the top ten. The chain is built from TRBV7-9 and TRBJ2-5, with D unresolved. With the DNA end fitting TRBJ2-7 better, the J assignment may be wrong. Sequencing was carried out using naive CD4+ T cells sorted from blood. Subset reported: CD45RA+ positively selected. The clonotype originates from a woman under 40 in good health. The CDR3 protein is CASSQDRYEQYF. CDR3 in DNA: TGTGCCAGCAGCCAGGACCGCTACGAGCAGTACTTC.